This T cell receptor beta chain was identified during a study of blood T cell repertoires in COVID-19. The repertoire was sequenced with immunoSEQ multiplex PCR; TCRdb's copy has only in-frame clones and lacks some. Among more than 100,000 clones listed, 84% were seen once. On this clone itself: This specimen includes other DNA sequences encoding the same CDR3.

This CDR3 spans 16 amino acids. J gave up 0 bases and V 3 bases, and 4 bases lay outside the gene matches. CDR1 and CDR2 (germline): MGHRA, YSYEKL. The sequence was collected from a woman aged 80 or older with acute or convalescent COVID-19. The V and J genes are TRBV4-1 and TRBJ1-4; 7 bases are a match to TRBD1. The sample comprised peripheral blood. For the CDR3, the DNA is TGCGCCAGCAGCCACCGACAGGGATCAACTAATGAAAAACTGTTTTTT. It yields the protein CASSHRQGSTNEKLFF.